The 8 T cell receptor beta chains below all came from one sample that was sequenced in a study of T cell repertoires in cytomegalovirus infection. MiXCR was run by TCRdb on the reads, yielding one entry per CDR3 protein. This sample has tens of thousands of distinct CDR3 sequences; around a fifth occur once, and the top ten carry under 75%. Antigen specificity for these receptors is unknown. The source material was CD8+ T cells from cultured PBMCs, sampled from culture after CMV antigen stimulation. Source of these receptors: a human donor in good health (CMV status not recorded). Some clones in this sample may be carry-over from other donors' samples.

J is TRBJ1-2 and V is TRBV7-6; unclear D gene. The germline CDR1 and CDR2 sequences are SGHVS and FNYEAQ. Trimming cost V 2 bases and J 8 bases, with 15 bases left between them. The CDR3 is 14 residues long. The CDR3 DNA sequence: TGTGCCAGCAGCTTACAGATCTGGGCTAAAGGCTACACCTTC. Amino acids: CASSLQIWAKGYTF.

The chain couples TRBV7-8 to TRBJ2-1; TRBD2 matches 7 bases. The CDR3 sequence is 15 residues long. V shed 3 bases, J shed 5 bases, and the junction held 7 bases outside the gene matches. CDR1 and CDR2 (germline): SGHVS, FQNEAQ. The CDR3 loop reads CASSLARAGNNEQFF. CDR3 DNA: TGTGCCAGCAGCTTGGCGAGAGCGGGGAACAATGAGCAGTTCTTC.

This clonotype was counted a few times. Given a much more abundant clone one base away, this may be a read error. The chain links TRBV7-2 to TRBJ2-7; D uncertain. Germline V gene lookup returns CDR1 SGHTA and CDR2 FQGNSA. The CDR3 covers 11 residues. V gave up 7 bases and J gave up 0 bases, with 4 bases separating them. CDR3 region: CASTFSYEQYF. CDR3 DNA sequence: TGTGCCAGCACCTTCTCCTACGAGCAGTACTTC. Full variable domain (missing parts from reference TRBV7-2 and TRBJ2-7): GAGVSQSPSNKVTEKGKDVELRCDPISGHTALYWYRQSLGQGLEFLIYFQGNSAPDKSGLPSDRFSAERTGGSVSTLTIQRTQQEDSAVYLCASTFSYEQYFGPGTRLTVT.

The chain joins TRBV9 to TRBJ2-3; TRBD2 agrees at 10 bases. The CDR3 covers 16 residues. Germline V CDR1 and CDR2: SGDLS, YYNGEE. V trimming: 3 bases; J trimming: 2 bases; junction bases outside the gene matches: 6. The CDR3 reads CASSDVLAGNTDTQYF. For the CDR3, the DNA is TGTGCCAGCAGCGACGTACTAGCGGGAAACACAGATACGCAGTATTTT.

This clonotype was picked up a small number of times. The chain carries TRBV12-3 or TRBV12-4 and TRBJ1-3, with 8 bases lining up with TRBD1. The CDR3 is 17 amino acids. J gave up 0 bases and V 7 bases, and 11 bases lay outside the gene matches. The CDR3 DNA sequence: TGTGCCAGCAACCTGGACAGGGAGAGCCCCTCTGGAAACACCATATATTTT. It specifies CASNLDRESPSGNTIYF.

The chain carries TRBV9 and TRBJ2-3, with 14 bases that match TRBD2. CDR1 is SGDLS and CDR2 is YYNGEE in the germline V gene. The J segment lost 6 bases and the V segment lost 5 bases, leaving 11 bases of the junction unmatched. CDR3 length: 17 residues. The CDR3 here is CASRHSAGTSGSDTQYF. In DNA, the CDR3 is TGTGCCAGCAGACATTCAGCGGGGACTAGCGGGAGCGATACGCAGTATTTT.

This clonotype appeared a few times. The genes are TRBV28 and TRBJ1-1; D is perhaps TRBD1 (6 bases). The CDR3 runs to 15 residues. Germline V gene lookup returns CDR1 MDHEN and CDR2 SYDVKM. Trimming took off 3 bases at V and 5 bases at J, with 16 bases between the two ends. The chain's CDR3 is CASSLSISGATEAFF. In DNA, the CDR3 is TGTGCCAGCAGTTTGTCTATCTCAGGGGCTACTGAAGCTTTCTTT.

V gene TRBV19 combines with J gene TRBJ2-1; TRBD2 matches 10 bases. The germline V gene encodes CDR1 LNHDA and CDR2 SQIVND (reference sequence). V shed 7 bases and J 4 bases; nucleotides not matched to a gene: 7. This CDR3 is built from 15 residues. The CDR3 spells CASTPRLAGYNEQFF. The DNA for the CDR3 is TGTGCCAGTACCCCGAGACTAGCGGGTTACAATGAGCAGTTCTTC.